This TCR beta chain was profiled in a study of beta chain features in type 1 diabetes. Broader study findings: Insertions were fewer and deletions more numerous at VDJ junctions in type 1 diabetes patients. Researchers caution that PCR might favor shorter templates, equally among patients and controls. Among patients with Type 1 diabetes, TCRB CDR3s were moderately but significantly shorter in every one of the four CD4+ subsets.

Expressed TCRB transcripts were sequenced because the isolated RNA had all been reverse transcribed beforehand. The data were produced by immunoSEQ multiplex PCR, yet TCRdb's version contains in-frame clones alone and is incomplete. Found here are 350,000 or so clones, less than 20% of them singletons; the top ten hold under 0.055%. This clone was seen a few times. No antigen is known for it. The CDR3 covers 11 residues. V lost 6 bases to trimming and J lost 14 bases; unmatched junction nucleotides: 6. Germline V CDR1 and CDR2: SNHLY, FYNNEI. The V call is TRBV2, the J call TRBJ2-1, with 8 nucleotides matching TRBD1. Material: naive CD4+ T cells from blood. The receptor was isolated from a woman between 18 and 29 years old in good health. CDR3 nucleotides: TGTGCCAGCAGATCAGGGGGCTCGGAGTTCTTC. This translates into CASRSGGSEFF.